The T cell receptor beta chain described here comes from a study of breast tumors, draining lymph nodes, adjacent tissues. This clonotype was seen at least ten times. Its antigen is currently unknown. Germline V CDR1 and CDR2: LGHDT, YNNKEL (reference sequence). CDR3 length: 14 residues. The trim removed 4 bases at V and 10 bases at J, leaving 7 bases unmatched. General study findings and limits: Tumor repertoires ranked between lymph nodes and nontumor tissue in diversity, with V and J gene preferences. Luminal-like breast cancer showed significantly higher tumor–nontumor repertoire similarity than basal-like. Tumor T cell lymph node origin was a supported hypothesis, not proven. Most tumor T cells seemingly derive from lymph node, then expand in tumor.

TCRdb used MiXCR to reprocess the multiplex PCR reads, holding one entry per CDR3 protein. The repertoire holds around 50,000 distinct CDR3 sequences, with 23% as singletons. The TCR originated in a female donor with breast cancer. Some clones in this sample may be carry-over from other donors' samples. The sample comprised breast tumor tissue. The chain joins TRBV3-1 to TRBJ1-6; 7 bases are a match to TRBD1. The CDR3 is CASSPGGFFSPLHF. The CDR3 DNA reads TGTGCCAGCAGCCCAGGGGGTTTCTTCTCACCCCTCCACTTT. Combining the CDR3 with reference TRBV3-1 and TRBJ1-6 gives the whole variable domain DTAVSQTPKYLVTQMGNDKSIKCEQNLGHDTMYWYKQDSKKFLKIMFSYNNKELIINETVPNRFSPKSPDKAHLNLHINSLELGDSAVYFCASSPGGFFSPLHFGNGTRLTVT.